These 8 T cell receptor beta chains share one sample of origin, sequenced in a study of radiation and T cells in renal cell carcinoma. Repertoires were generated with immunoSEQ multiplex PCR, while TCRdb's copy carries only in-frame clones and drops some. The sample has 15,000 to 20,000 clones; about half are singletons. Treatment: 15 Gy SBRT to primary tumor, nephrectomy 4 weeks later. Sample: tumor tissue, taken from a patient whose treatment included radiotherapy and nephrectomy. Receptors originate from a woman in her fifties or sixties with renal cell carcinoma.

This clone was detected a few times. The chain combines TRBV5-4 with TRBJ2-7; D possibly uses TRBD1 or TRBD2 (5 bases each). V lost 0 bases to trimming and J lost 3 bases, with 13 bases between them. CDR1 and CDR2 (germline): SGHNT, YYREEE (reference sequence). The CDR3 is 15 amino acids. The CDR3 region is CASSLGGPGGYEQYF. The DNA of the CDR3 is TGTGCCAGCAGCTTGGGGGGACCTGGGGGCTACGAGCAGTACTTC.

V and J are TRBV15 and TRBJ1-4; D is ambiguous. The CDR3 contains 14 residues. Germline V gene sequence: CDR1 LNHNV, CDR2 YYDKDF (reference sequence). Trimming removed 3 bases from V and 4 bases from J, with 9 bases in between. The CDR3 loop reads CATSSRANNEKLFF. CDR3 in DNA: TGTGCCACCAGCAGCCGGGCAAATAATGAAAAACTGTTTTTT.

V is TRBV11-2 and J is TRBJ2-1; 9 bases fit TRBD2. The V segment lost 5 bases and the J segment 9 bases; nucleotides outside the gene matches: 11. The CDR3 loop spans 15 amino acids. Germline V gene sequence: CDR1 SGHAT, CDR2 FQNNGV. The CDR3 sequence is CASSQLVAGAVEQFF. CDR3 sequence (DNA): TGTGCCAGCAGCCAGCTGGTAGCGGGAGCGGTTGAGCAGTTCTTC. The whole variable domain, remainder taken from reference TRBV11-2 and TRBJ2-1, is EAGVAQSPRYKIIEKRQSVAFWCNPISGHATLYWYQQILGQGPKLLIQFQNNGVVDDSQLPKDRFSAERLKGVDSTLKIQPAKLEDSAVYLCASSQLVAGAVEQFFGPGTRLTVL.

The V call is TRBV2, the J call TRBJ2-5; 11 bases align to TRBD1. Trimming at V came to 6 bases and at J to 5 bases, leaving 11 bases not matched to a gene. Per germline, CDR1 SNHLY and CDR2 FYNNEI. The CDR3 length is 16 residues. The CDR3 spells CASSPDRGLARETQYF. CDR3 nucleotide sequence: TGTGCCAGCAGCCCGGACAGGGGGCTGGCGAGGGAGACCCAGTACTTC.

Written as DNA, the CDR3 is TGCGCCAGCAGCCAAGCGGGGGGGTTGAACACTGAAGCTTTCTTT. This translates into CASSQAGGLNTEAFF. The J gene is TRBJ1-1, the V gene TRBV4-1, with D tentatively TRBD1 (5 bases). CDR1 and CDR2 (germline): MGHRA, YSYEKL. This CDR3 spans 15 amino acids. Trimming took 1 base from V and 0 from J, leaving 9 bases between them.

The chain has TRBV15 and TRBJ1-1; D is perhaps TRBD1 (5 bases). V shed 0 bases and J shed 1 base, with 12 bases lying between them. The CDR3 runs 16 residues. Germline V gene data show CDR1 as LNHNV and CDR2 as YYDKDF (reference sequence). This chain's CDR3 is CATSRDPGRANTEAFF. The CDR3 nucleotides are TGTGCCACCAGCAGAGATCCGGGCAGGGCGAACACTGAAGCTTTCTTT. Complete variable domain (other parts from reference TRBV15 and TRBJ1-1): DAMVIQNPRYQVTQFGKPVTLSCSQTLNHNVMYWYQQKSSQAPKLLFHYYDKDFNNEADTPDNFQSRRPNTSFCFLDIRSPGLGDTAMYLCATSRDPGRANTEAFFGQGTRLTVV.

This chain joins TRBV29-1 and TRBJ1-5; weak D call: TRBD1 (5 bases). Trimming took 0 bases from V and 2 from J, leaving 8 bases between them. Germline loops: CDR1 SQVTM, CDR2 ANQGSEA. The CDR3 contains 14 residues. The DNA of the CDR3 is TGCAGCGTTGAAGAGTCGGGGGGCAATCAGCCCCAGCATTTT. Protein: CSVEESGGNQPQHF.

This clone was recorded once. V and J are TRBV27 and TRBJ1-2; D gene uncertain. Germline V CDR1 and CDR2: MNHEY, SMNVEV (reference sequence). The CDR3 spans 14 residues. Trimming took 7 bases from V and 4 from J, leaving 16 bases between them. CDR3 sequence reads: CASTPSTGSYGYTF. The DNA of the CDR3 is TGTGCCAGCACCCCATCGACGGGCAGCTATGGCTACACCTTC.